This passage covers 28 T cell receptor beta chains from one sample sequenced in a study of human thymus T cells (dated by TCRdb to the early 2020s). Receptor libraries were prepared by the immunoSEQ multiplex PCR assay. Not all clones reach the TCRdb copy of this immuneACCESS table, which keeps in-frame sequences only. Checked studies attribute under half of the gap to unresolved V genes and leave the rest unexplained. Across this sample there are tens of thousands of clones, with about 95% seen only once. 0.034% of the sample rests with the top ten. Thymus tissue was obtained as surgical resects removed during corrective cardiac surgery. The sequenced material came from thymus tissue. These receptors were taken from a girl under three years old with a congenital heart defect but otherwise immunologically healthy.

In nucleotides, the CDR3 is TGCAGTGCTCGCCGAATTGAGCAGTTCTTC. Protein sequence: CSARRIEQFF. The V and J genes are TRBV20-1 and TRBJ2-1; D remains unclear. Germline V lookup: CDR1 DFQATT, CDR2 SNEGSKA (reference sequence). The CDR3 is 10 residues long. With 5 bases removed from V and 9 bases from J, the gap between germline ends came to 8 bases.

This chain connects TRBV6-9 to TRBJ1-4, with D uncertain. Germline V gene sequence: CDR1 MNHGY, CDR2 SVAAGI. Trimming left V 3 bases short and J 4 bases short, with 12 bases between. The CDR3 is 15 amino acids. The CDR3 coding sequence is TGTGCCAGCAGTTACCGGGGAGGGATTAATGAAAAACTGTTTTTT. It encodes CASSYRGGINEKLFF.

CDR3 in amino acids: CAWKEQGNNYNQPQHF. CDR3 DNA sequence: TGTGCCTGGAAGGAACAGGGGAATAACTACAATCAGCCCCAGCATTTT. J is TRBJ1-5 and V is TRBV30; 7 nucleotides align to TRBD1. Germline V gene lookup returns CDR1 GTSNPN and CDR2 SVGIG (reference sequence). V dropped 4 bases and J dropped 3; count of bases not matched to a gene: 12. CDR3 length: 16 amino acids.

This rearrangement joins TRBV19 to TRBJ2-5, with a tentative D call TRBD2 (6 bases). The CDR3 totals 13 residues. CDR1 and CDR2 (germline): LNHDA, SQIVND (reference sequence). V was trimmed by 6 bases and J by 2 bases, leaving 10 bases between them. DNA of the CDR3: TGTGCCAGTAGCCGTGGAGGGCAAGAGACCCAGTACTTC. Amino acid sequence: CASSRGGQETQYF.

V gene TRBV2 combines with J gene TRBJ2-1; no reliable D call. The V and J ends lost 0 bases and 3 bases respectively, with 15 bases between them. CDR3 length: 17 amino acids. The germline gives CDR1 SNHLY, CDR2 FYNNEI. CDR3 protein: CASSEARSPRFYNEQFF. The CDR3 DNA is TGTGCCAGCAGTGAAGCGCGGTCACCCAGATTCTACAATGAGCAGTTCTTC. The variable domain in full, with the rest retrieved from reference TRBV2 and TRBJ2-1, is EPEVTQTPSHQVTQMGQEVILRCVPISNHLYFYWYRQILGQKVEFLVSFYNNEISEKSEIFDDQFSVERPDGSNFTLKIRSTKLEDSAMYFCASSEARSPRFYNEQFFGPGTRLTVL.

V is TRBV2 and J is TRBJ2-3; D gene unclear. The CDR3 has 15 residues. The germline V gene has CDR1 SNHLY and CDR2 FYNNEI. Trimming took 6 bases from V and 7 from J, leaving 20 bases between them. The CDR3 nucleotides are TGTGCCAGCAGCGAGAGACACTTTAATAGTAATACGCAGTATTTT. Translation gives CASSERHFNSNTQYF. Together with reference TRBV2 and TRBJ2-3, the CDR3 gives the full variable domain: EPEVTQTPSHQVTQMGQEVILRCVPISNHLYFYWYRQILGQKVEFLVSFYNNEISEKSEIFDDQFSVERPDGSNFTLKIRSTKLEDSAMYFCASSERHFNSNTQYFGPGTRLTVL.

Only a few counts were recorded for this clone. The chain couples TRBV19 to TRBJ1-5; a weak D match, TRBD1 (5 bases). The CDR3 is 15 amino acids. The germline gives CDR1 LNHDA, CDR2 SQIVND (reference sequence). The V gene lost 2 bases and the J gene lost 3 bases, with 11 bases spanning the gap. This CDR3 reads CASSIQGYVNQPQHF. CDR3 in DNA: TGTGCCAGTAGTATACAGGGTTATGTCAATCAGCCCCAGCATTTT.

The gene calls are TRBV4-1 and TRBJ2-7; D unresolved. The germline V and J ends were trimmed by 0 bases and 0 bases, with 6 bases remaining between them. Germline V gives CDR1 MGHRA, CDR2 YSYEKL. The CDR3 covers 14 residues. The CDR3 here is CASSQEASSYEQYF. The CDR3 DNA reads as TGCGCCAGCAGCCAAGAAGCTAGCTCCTACGAGCAGTACTTC.

The rearrangement joins TRBV19 to TRBJ2-5; 8 bases are a match to TRBD1. The CDR3 sequence is 13 residues long. Per germline, CDR1 LNHDA and CDR2 SQIVND (reference sequence). The V gene end was trimmed by 7 bases and the J gene end by 2 bases; junction bases not matched to a gene: 3. CDR3 coding DNA: TGTGCCAGTATCGGGGACAGGCAAGAGACCCAGTACTTC. It encodes CASIGDRQETQYF.

V usage is TRBV18 and J usage is TRBJ1-1; D is unclear. Germline loops: CDR1 KGHSH, CDR2 LQKENI. There are 13 residues in the CDR3. The V end lost 6 bases, the J end lost 0 bases, and 8 bases lay between the germline ends. CDR3 sequence: CASSFPLNTEAFF. The DNA for the CDR3 is TGTGCCAGCTCCTTCCCCCTGAACACTGAAGCTTTCTTT.

The V call is TRBV28, the J call TRBJ2-1; TRBD2 agrees at 7 bases. Per germline, CDR1 MDHEN and CDR2 SYDVKM. CDR3 length: 13 amino acids. V lost 7 bases, J lost 6 bases, and 6 bases stayed unmatched. CDR3 in amino acids: CASKGRGFNEQFF. In nucleotides, the CDR3 is TGTGCCAGCAAAGGGAGGGGATTCAATGAGCAGTTCTTC.

The chain has TRBV6-5 and TRBJ1-4; D is unresolved. Germline loops: CDR1 MNHEY, CDR2 SVGAGI. The CDR3 has 14 amino acids. Trimming removed 0 bases at V and 8 bases at J, with 10 bases between. CDR3 region: CASSYSGRGEKLFF. The CDR3 nucleotides are TGTGCCAGCAGTTACTCGGGCCGAGGCGAAAAACTGTTTTTT.

In this sample, this clone turned up once. CDR3 coding DNA: TGTGCCAGCAGCCAGCTGGGACAGGGGTACAATGAGCAGTTCTTC. Its protein is CASSQLGQGYNEQFF. This chain links TRBV4-2 with TRBJ2-1, with TRBD1 identical over 10 bases. In germline, CDR1 is LGHNA, CDR2 YNFKEQ. The length of the CDR3 is 15 residues. The J segment lost 4 bases and the V segment lost 3 bases, leaving 3 bases of the junction unmatched.

The count of this clone is one. The V and J genes are TRBV11-2 and TRBJ2-3; 14 bases are a match to TRBD2. Germline V CDR1 and CDR2: SGHAT, FQNNGV. J was trimmed by 3 bases and V by 4 bases; bases with no gene match: 9. This CDR3 is built from 18 residues. CDR3 in amino acids: CASSSGTSGSWLTDTQYF. CDR3 DNA: TGTGCCAGCAGCTCTGGGACTAGCGGGAGTTGGTTAACAGATACGCAGTATTTT.

J is TRBJ2-1 and V is TRBV23-1; 11 nucleotides agree with TRBD2. TRBV23-1 is designated an ORF whose function remains uncertain. This CDR3 comprises 20 residues. V trimming: 4 bases; J trimming: 2 bases; junction bases outside the gene matches: 16. CDR3 protein: CASSPQKASGRPRPYNEQFF. The CDR3 DNA reads TGCGCCAGCAGTCCACAGAAGGCTAGCGGGAGGCCCCGACCCTACAATGAGCAGTTCTTC.

The V gene is TRBV4-1, the J gene TRBJ2-1, with 7 bases fitting TRBD2. Looked up from germline, CDR1 is MGHRA and CDR2 is YSYEKL. V gave up 4 bases and J gave up 0 bases; unmatched junction bases: 6. The CDR3 is 16 residues long. Here the CDR3 DNA reads TGCGCCAGCAGCCTCGTCGGGGAGGGCTCCTACAATGAGCAGTTCTTC. It yields the protein CASSLVGEGSYNEQFF.

V is TRBV5-1 and J is TRBJ2-7; a possible D gene is TRBD2 (6 bases). The V gene lost 4 bases and the J gene lost 2 bases, with 16 bases spanning the gap. Germline V gene lookup returns CDR1 SGHRS and CDR2 YFSETQ. The CDR3 runs 15 residues. The CDR3 nucleotides read TGCGCCAGCAGCCCCGGGCGGGACCAAGCCTACGAGCAGTACTTC. Translation gives CASSPGRDQAYEQYF. Complete variable domain (other parts from reference TRBV5-1 and TRBJ2-7): KAGVTQTPRYLIKTRGQQVTLSCSPISGHRSVSWYQQTPGQGLQFLFEYFSETQRNKGNFPGRFSGRQFSNSRSEMNVSTLELGDSALYLCASSPGRDQAYEQYFGPGTRLTVT.

This clone was detected only once. The chain couples TRBV21-1 to TRBJ1-2; TRBD1, the table's D call, lacks a check against the DNA. TRBV21-1 is marked as a pseudogene. The CDR3 is 13 residues long. The DNA of the CDR3 is TGTGCCAGCAGGAGGACAGGGCGAGCCGGCTACACCTTC. Translated, it gives CASRRTGRAGYTF.

This sequence joins TRBV7-2 and TRBJ2-7; D is perhaps TRBD2 (6 bases). CDR1 SGHTA and CDR2 FQGNSA come from the germline V gene. This CDR3 spans 17 amino acids. The V gene lost 7 bases and the J gene lost 3 bases, with 25 bases spanning the gap. The CDR3 sequence: CASTPGGMSGTHYEQYF. The CDR3 bases are TGTGCCAGCACCCCTGGCGGGATGTCCGGAACCCACTACGAGCAGTACTTC.

The V and J genes are TRBV18 and TRBJ1-1; 8 positions agree with TRBD1. The CDR3 runs 22 residues. The germline V gene encodes CDR1 KGHSH and CDR2 LQKENI. The J segment lost 1 base and the V segment lost 0 bases, leaving 22 bases of the junction unmatched. The CDR3 spells CASSPPLTPSVFLGTGNTEAFF. The CDR3 DNA sequence: TGTGCCAGCTCACCACCGTTGACCCCCTCCGTCTTTCTCGGGACAGGGAACACTGAAGCTTTCTTT.

This clone was recorded only once. This chain links TRBV18 with TRBJ1-3; 7 positions agree with TRBD1. Germline V gives CDR1 KGHSH, CDR2 LQKENI. This CDR3 is built from 14 residues. V gave up 6 bases and J gave up 4 bases; unmatched junction bases: 6. In DNA, the CDR3 is TGTGCCAGCTCCCCGGGACAGAGCGGAAACACCATATATTTT. Translation: CASSPGQSGNTIYF.

The chain couples TRBV27 to TRBJ2-1, with 9 positions matching TRBD2. CDR3 length equals 17 residues. Germline CDR1 and CDR2: MNHEY and SMNVEV (reference sequence). With 2 bases clipped from V and 5 bases from J, the junction kept 10 bases outside the gene matches. CDR3 sequence: CASSLKSGRTFDNEQFF. CDR3 coding DNA: TGTGCCAGCAGTTTAAAGAGCGGGAGGACTTTTGACAATGAGCAGTTCTTC.

V gene TRBV27 combines with J gene TRBJ1-2, with a tentative D call TRBD1 (6 bases). Germline CDR1 and CDR2: MNHEY and SMNVEV (reference sequence). V gave up 6 bases and J gave up 6 bases, with 17 bases separating them. The CDR3 sequence is 14 residues long. The CDR3 DNA sequence: TGTGCCAGCAGAGCCGCCGGGGGGCGGCATGGCTACACCTTC. Its translation: CASRAAGGRHGYTF.

The V and J genes are TRBV5-1 and TRBJ1-5; 9 positions match TRBD1. Losses at the gene ends were 4 bases for V and 3 bases for J; bases not matched to a gene: 5. CDR1 SGHRS and CDR2 YFSETQ come from the germline V gene. The CDR3 extends over 15 amino acids. DNA for the CDR3: TGCGCCAGCAGCACGGGGACAGGGTACAATCAGCCCCAGCATTTT. Its protein is CASSTGTGYNQPQHF.

The chain has TRBV5-5 and TRBJ2-5, with D possibly TRBD2 on 6 matching bases. In germline, CDR1 is SGHKS, CDR2 YYEKEE (reference sequence). This CDR3 region has 13 residues. V was clipped by 2 bases and J by 1 base, with 6 bases between them. The CDR3 sequence: CASSFGGQETQYF. The CDR3 DNA follows: TGTGCCAGCAGCTTCGGGGGCCAAGAGACCCAGTACTTC.

The chain employs TRBV11-1 and TRBJ2-1, with D possibly being TRBD2 (6 bases). The CDR3 length is 13 residues. V was pared by 5 bases and J by 9 bases, with 14 bases between. Germline CDR1 is SGHAT and CDR2 is FQDESV (reference sequence). CDR3 protein: CASSLIGTVEQFF. Written as DNA, the CDR3 is TGTGCCAGCAGCCTCATCGGGACTGTTGAGCAGTTCTTC.

This chain joins TRBV27 and TRBJ1-2; no reliable D call. The CDR3 loop spans 13 amino acids. Between the trimmed V and J ends, which lost 8 bases and 2 bases, there was a span of 12 bases. CDR1 is MNHEY, CDR2 SMNVEV, per germline (reference sequence). The CDR3 is CASREEGNYGYTF. The DNA of the CDR3 is TGTGCCAGCCGGGAGGAGGGAAACTATGGCTACACCTTC.

The J gene is TRBJ1-5, the V gene TRBV28; TRBD1 agrees at 7 bases. The CDR3 has 14 residues. Germline assignment: CDR1 MDHEN and CDR2 SYDVKM. The junction had 5 bases not matched to a gene; V was cut back by 6 bases and J by 3 bases. The CDR3 nucleotides are TGTGCCAGCAGATTGACAGGGAACAATCAGCCCCAGCATTTT. This sequence encodes CASRLTGNNQPQHF.